These 10 T cell receptor beta chains were all obtained from the same sample, sequenced in a study of graft-versus-host responses after intestinal transplantation. Their antigens remain unidentified. Generated by immunoSEQ multiplex PCR, the TCRdb table keeps only in-frame clones and is missing some. The sample consists of about 48,000 clones, around 90% of them appearing once. The sequenced sample was unstimulated CD4+ T cells sorted from spleen or lymph node cells, obtained before transplant. The receptors shown here come from a human donor who was the organ donor for an intestinal transplant.

This chain links TRBV4-3 with TRBJ2-5; 8 bases align to TRBD1. This CDR3 region has 15 residues. V was clipped by 0 bases and J by 4 bases; unmatched bases: 4. Germline V gives CDR1 LGHNA, CDR2 YSLEER. Here the CDR3 reads CASSQDSRGRETQYF. The CDR3 DNA sequence: TGCGCCAGCAGCCAAGATTCCAGGGGGCGAGAGACCCAGTACTTC.

The rearrangement uses TRBV6-5 and TRBJ2-3; TRBD2 matches 9 bases. The CDR3 has 14 amino acids. Germline V lookup: CDR1 MNHEY, CDR2 SVGAGI. Trimming took 7 bases from V and 2 from J; bases not matched to a gene: 4. CDR3 in DNA: TGTGCCAGCAACCGACTAGCGGCCACAGATACGCAGTATTTT. Amino acid sequence: CASNRLAATDTQYF.

The chain has TRBV7-2 and TRBJ2-3; TRBD2 matches at 8 bases. CDR1 and CDR2 from the germline V gene are SGHTA and FQGNSA. The CDR3 sequence is 14 residues long. The ends lost 4 bases at V and 0 bases at J; junction bases unmatched: 0. The CDR3, as DNA: TGTGCCAGCAGCTCTAGCGGGAGCACAGATACGCAGTATTTT. Its translation: CASSSSGSTDTQYF.

This chain links TRBV5-1 with TRBJ2-1, with 8 bases aligning to TRBD2. With V trimmed by 6 bases and J by 3 bases, 8 bases remained unmatched. The germline V gene encodes CDR1 SGHRS and CDR2 YFSETQ. The CDR3 has 15 residues. CDR3 coding DNA: TGCGCCAGCAATGCAGCGGGAGTATTCTACAATGAGCAGTTCTTC. Translated, it gives CASNAAGVFYNEQFF.

This rearrangement joins TRBV19 to TRBJ1-1, with 8 bases that match TRBD1. CDR1 is LNHDA and CDR2 is SQIVND in the germline V gene (reference sequence). V lost 10 bases to trimming and J lost 6 bases; unmatched junction nucleotides: 10. This CDR3 is 13 amino acids long. In DNA, the CDR3 is TGTGCCAATCGCAGGGGGCGCGACGCTGAAGCTTTCTTT. Its protein product is CANRRGRDAEAFF. The complete variable domain, with remaining parts taken from reference TRBV19 and TRBJ1-1, reads DGGITQSPKYLFRKEGQNVTLSCEQNLNHDAMYWYRQDPGQGLRLIYYSQIVNDFQKGDIAEGYSVSREKKESFPLTVTSAQKNPTAFYLCANRRGRDAEAFFGQGTRLTVV.

The CDR3 protein is CASSIRTGGTGELFF. The CDR3, as DNA: TGTGCCAGTAGTATCCGGACAGGGGGCACCGGGGAGCTGTTTTTT. V usage is TRBV19 and J usage is TRBJ2-2; TRBD1 agrees at 10 bases. Germline V lookup: CDR1 LNHDA, CDR2 SQIVND (reference sequence). The CDR3 spans 15 residues. V trimming: 3 bases; J trimming: 4 bases; junction bases outside the gene matches: 2.

This rearrangement joins TRBV4-3 to TRBJ1-1; 8 bases fit TRBD1. This CDR3 spans 15 amino acids. CDR1 is LGHNA and CDR2 is YSLEER in the germline V gene. V lost 1 base, J lost 11 bases, and 12 bases stayed unmatched. The CDR3 sequence is CASSQGAPYRGRAFF. CDR3 DNA sequence: TGCGCCAGCAGCCAAGGAGCTCCTTACAGGGGGAGGGCTTTCTTT.

This clone appeared a single time. The same CDR3 also results from other DNA sequences found in this sample. The rearrangement links TRBV18 to TRBJ2-1, with D possibly matching TRBD2 (6 bases). The CDR3 runs to 15 residues. Germline V CDR1 and CDR2: KGHSH, LQKENI. Trimming removed 3 bases at V and 8 bases at J, with 17 bases between. The CDR3 region is CASSPPSAPRDEQFF. Written as DNA, the CDR3 is TGTGCCAGCTCACCCCCTAGCGCCCCTAGGGATGAGCAGTTCTTC.

The V and J genes are TRBV30 and TRBJ2-7; D remains unclear. The CDR3 has 13 residues. Trimming left V 2 bases short and J 2 bases short, with 10 bases between. Germline V CDR1 and CDR2: GTSNPN, SVGIG (reference sequence). The CDR3 DNA reads TGTGCCTGGAGTCCCCGGTCTACCTACGAGCAGTACTTC. Translation gives CAWSPRSTYEQYF.

The rearrangement uses TRBV10-3 and TRBJ2-3; D could derive from TRBD1 or TRBD2 (5 bases each). The CDR3 runs 14 residues. Germline assignment: CDR1 ENHRY and CDR2 SYGVKD. Trimming cost V 10 bases and J 1 base, with 15 bases left between them. The CDR3 loop is CASKSGGRTDTQYF. CDR3 DNA sequence: TGTGCCAGCAAGAGTGGGGGACGCACAGATACGCAGTATTTT.